The clone carrying this TCR beta chain came up many times. What it binds is unknown. These data come from a study of T cells in Graves' hyperthyroidism and ophthalmopathy. Study-level points and caveats: Using 13 V-J features, a model discriminated ophthalmopathy from stable hyperthyroidism.

Each diagnosis was grounded in clinical symptoms, serum thyroxine and TRAb, thyroid ultrasound, and orbital computed tomography. Fresh peripheral blood, 10 ml, yielded the PBMCs. Amplified TCR beta CDR3 regions derived from RNA transcripts. The primer set for the first-round RT-PCR of the TCR CDR3 was HTBI. TCRdb called the multiplex PCR reads again in MiXCR, with one record for every CDR3 protein. The sample has hundreds of thousands of distinct CDR3 sequences; 19% are singletons. Germline V lookup: CDR1 KGHDR, CDR2 SFDVKD. The CDR3 is 13 residues long. The V end lost 5 bases, the J end lost 1 base, and 7 bases lay between the germline ends.

This TCR came from a woman aged 18 to 35 with Graves' hyperthyroidism. The sample was blood. This rearrangement joins TRBV24-1 to TRBJ1-1; the D is unclear. As DNA, the CDR3 is TGTGCCACCAGTGTGGGGAGGAACACTGAAGCTTTCTTT. This codes for CATSVGRNTEAFF.